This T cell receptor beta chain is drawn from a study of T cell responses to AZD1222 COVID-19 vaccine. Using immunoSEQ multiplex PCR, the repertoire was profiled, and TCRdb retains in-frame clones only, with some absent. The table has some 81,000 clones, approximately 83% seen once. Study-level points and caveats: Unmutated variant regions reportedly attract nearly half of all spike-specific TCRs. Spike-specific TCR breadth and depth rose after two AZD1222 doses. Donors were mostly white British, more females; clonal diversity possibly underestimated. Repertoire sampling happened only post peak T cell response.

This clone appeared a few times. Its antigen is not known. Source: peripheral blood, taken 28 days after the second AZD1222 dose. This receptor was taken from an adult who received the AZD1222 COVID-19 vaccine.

CDR3 DNA: TGTGCCTGGAGAAAGGATACGCAGTATTTT. As protein: CAWRKDTQYF. The chain couples TRBV30 to TRBJ2-3; D unclear. V lost 3 bases and J 6 bases, leaving 4 bases between the germline ends. CDR3 length equals 10 residues. Germline CDR1 and CDR2: GTSNPN and SVGIG (reference sequence).